What follows describes a single TCR beta chain. Its antigen remains unidentified. The data were taken from a study of siplizumab effects on memory and regulatory T cells. Study in general: Mixed lymphocyte reactions were paired, with siplizumab at around 1 ug/mL or without drug.

General study points: Alloreactive sequences traceable to unstimulated CD4+ memory cells declined significantly under siplizumab. The authors mapped only a minor fraction of alloreactive clones to unstimulated subsets. Memory T cells appeared less diverse than naive cells, which seemed to contribute substantially to alloresponse.

CDR3 size: 12 residues. Trimming removed 7 bases at V and 0 bases at J, with 8 bases between. Per the germline V gene, CDR1 is SGDLS and CDR2 is YYNGEE. Cells that made up the mixed lymphocyte reaction were cocultured at 37°C for approximately 6 days. Assay used: immunoSEQ multiplex PCR; TCRdb lists only in-frame clones, some missing. The sample carries roughly 2,900 clones, approximately 49% recorded once. The gene calls are TRBV9 and TRBJ2-7; D call uncertain. The TCR comes from a human donor in good health; the cells came from an allogeneic mixed lymphocyte reaction. Sequences were obtained from CFSE-low (dividing) CD4+ T cells sorted from an allogeneic mixed lymphocyte reaction. CDR3 DNA sequence: TGTGCCAGCTCGGGCCCCTCCTACGAGCAGTACTTC. As protein: CASSGPSYEQYF. Together with reference TRBV9 and TRBJ2-7, the CDR3 gives the full variable domain: DSGVTQTPKHLITATGQRVTLRCSPRSGDLSVYWYQQSLDQGLQFLIQYYNGEERAKGNILERFSAQQFPDLHSELNLSSLELGDSALYFCASSGPSYEQYFGPGTRLTVT.